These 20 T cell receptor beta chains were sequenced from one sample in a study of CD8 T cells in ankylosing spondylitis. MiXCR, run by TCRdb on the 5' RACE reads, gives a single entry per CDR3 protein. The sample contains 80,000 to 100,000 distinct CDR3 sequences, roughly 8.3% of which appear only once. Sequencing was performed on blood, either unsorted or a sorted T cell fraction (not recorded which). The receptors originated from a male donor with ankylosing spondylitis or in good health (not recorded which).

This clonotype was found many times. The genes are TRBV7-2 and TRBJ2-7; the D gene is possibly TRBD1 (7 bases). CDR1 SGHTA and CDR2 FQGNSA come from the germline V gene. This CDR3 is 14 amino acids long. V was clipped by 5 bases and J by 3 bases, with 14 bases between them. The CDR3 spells CASSRGTDHYEQYF. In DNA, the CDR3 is TGTGCCAGCAGCCGCGGGACAGACCACTACGAGCAGTACTTC.

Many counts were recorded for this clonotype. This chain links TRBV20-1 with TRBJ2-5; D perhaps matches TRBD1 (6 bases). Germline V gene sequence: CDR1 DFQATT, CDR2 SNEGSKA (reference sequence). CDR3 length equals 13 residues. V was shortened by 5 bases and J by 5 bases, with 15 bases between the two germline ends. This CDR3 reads CSAGAGALETQYF. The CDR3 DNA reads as TGCAGTGCTGGGGCAGGGGCGTTGGAGACCCAGTACTTC.

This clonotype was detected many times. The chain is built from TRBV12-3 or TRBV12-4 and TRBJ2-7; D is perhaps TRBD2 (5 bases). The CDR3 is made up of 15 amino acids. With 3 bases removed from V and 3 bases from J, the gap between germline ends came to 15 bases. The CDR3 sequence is CASSFVAKVFYEQYF. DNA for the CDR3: TGTGCCAGCAGTTTCGTAGCGAAGGTTTTCTACGAGCAGTACTTC.

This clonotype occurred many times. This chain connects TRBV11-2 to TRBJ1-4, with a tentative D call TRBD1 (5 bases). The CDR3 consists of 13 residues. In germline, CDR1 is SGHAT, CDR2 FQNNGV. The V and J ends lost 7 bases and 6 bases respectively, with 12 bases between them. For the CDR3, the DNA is TGTGCCAGCAACCTCCAGGGAGATGAAAAACTGTTTTTT. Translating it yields CASNLQGDEKLFF.

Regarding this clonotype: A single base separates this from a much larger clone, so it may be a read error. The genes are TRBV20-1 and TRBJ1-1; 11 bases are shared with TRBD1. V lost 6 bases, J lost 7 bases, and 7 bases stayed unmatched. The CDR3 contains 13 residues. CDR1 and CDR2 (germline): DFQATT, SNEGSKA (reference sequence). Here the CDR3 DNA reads TGCAGTGCCCGAGGGACAGGGGGAGGTGAAGCTTTCTTT. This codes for CSARGTGGGEAFF.

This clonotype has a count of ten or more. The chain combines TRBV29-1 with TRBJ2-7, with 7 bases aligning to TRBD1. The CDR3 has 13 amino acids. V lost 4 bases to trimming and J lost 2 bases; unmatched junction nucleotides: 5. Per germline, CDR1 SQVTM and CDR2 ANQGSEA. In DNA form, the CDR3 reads TGCAGCGTTGGAGGGGACAGAACCTACGAGCAGTACTTC. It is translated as CSVGGDRTYEQYF.

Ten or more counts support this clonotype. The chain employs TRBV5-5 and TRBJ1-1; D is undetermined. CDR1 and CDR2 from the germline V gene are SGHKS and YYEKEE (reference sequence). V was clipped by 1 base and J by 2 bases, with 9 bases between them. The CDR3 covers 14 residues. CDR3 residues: CASSLYQENTEAFF. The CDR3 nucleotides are TGTGCCAGCAGCTTGTATCAGGAAAACACTGAAGCTTTCTTT.

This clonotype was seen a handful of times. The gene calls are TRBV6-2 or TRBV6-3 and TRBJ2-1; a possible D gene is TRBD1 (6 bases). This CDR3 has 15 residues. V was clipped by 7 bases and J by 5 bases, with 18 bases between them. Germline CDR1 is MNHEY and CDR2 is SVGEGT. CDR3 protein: CASIPSRGLNNEQFF. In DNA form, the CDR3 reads TGTGCCAGCATACCGTCCAGGGGCCTCAACAATGAGCAGTTCTTC.

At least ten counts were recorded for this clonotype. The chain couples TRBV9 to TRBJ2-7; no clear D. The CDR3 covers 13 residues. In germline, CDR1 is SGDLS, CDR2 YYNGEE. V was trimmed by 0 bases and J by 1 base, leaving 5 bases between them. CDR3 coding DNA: TGTGCCAGCAGCGTAGGGGATTCCTACGAGCAGTACTTC. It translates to CASSVGDSYEQYF. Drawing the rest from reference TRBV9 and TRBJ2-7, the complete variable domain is DSGVTQTPKHLITATGQRVTLRCSPRSGDLSVYWYQQSLDQGLQFLIQYYNGEERAKGNILERFSAQQFPDLHSELNLSSLELGDSALYFCASSVGDSYEQYFGPGTRLTVT.

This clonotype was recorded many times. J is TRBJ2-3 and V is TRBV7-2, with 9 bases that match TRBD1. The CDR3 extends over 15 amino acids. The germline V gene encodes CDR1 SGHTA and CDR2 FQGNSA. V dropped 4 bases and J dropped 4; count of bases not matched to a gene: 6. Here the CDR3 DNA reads TGTGCCAGCAGCTACGGGACAGGGCGTTCAGATACGCAGTATTTT. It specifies CASSYGTGRSDTQYF.

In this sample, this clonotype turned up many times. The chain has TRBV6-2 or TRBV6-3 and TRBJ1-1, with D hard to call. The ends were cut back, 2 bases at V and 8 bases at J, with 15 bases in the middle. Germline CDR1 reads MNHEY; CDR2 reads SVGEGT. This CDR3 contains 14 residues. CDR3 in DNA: TGTGCCAGCAGTTACGACCAGGCCTGGCCCGAAGCTTTCTTT. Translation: CASSYDQAWPEAFF.

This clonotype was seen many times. The CDR3 DNA sequence: TGTGCCAGCAGCCCCGGGACTCCCTACATTCAGTACTTC. Translating gives CASSPGTPYIQYF. The rearrangement links TRBV11-2 to TRBJ2-4, with D perhaps matching TRBD2 (6 bases). The V end was cut by 5 bases, the J end by 8 bases, with 13 bases between. The CDR3 extends over 13 amino acids. The germline gives CDR1 SGHAT, CDR2 FQNNGV.

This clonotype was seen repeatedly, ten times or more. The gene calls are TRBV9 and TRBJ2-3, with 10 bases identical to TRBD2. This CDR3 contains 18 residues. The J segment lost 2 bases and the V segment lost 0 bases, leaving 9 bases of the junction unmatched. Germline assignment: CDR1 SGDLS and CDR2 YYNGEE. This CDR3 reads CASSVAPPLAGYTDTQYF. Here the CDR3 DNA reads TGTGCCAGCAGCGTAGCCCCCCCACTAGCGGGGTACACAGATACGCAGTATTTT.

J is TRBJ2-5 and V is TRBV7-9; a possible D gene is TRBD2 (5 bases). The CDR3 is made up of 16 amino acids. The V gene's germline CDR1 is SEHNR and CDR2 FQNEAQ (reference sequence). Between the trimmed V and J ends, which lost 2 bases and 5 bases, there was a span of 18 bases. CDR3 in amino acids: CASSLIEGPRAETQYF. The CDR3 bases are TGTGCCAGCAGCTTAATAGAGGGCCCGCGCGCCGAGACCCAGTACTTC.

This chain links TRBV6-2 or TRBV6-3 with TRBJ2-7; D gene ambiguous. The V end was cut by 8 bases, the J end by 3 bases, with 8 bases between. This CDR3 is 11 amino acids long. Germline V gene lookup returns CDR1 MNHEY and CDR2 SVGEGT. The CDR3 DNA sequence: TGTGCCAGCTGTCGCGGCTACGAGCAGTACTTC. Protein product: CASCRGYEQYF.

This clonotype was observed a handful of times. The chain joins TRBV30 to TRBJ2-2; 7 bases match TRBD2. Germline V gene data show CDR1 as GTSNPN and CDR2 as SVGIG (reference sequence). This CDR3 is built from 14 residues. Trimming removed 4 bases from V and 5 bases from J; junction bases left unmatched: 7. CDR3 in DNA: TGTGCCTGGATCCCAGGGAGGGCAACCGGGGAGCTGTTTTTT. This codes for CAWIPGRATGELFF.

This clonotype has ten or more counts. This CDR3 is CASSSRLTGYTF. In nucleotides, the CDR3 is TGTGCCAGCAGTTCGCGGTTGACTGGCTACACCTTC. The rearrangement uses TRBV12-3 or TRBV12-4 and TRBJ1-2; D remains unclear. This CDR3 comprises 12 residues. Trimming stripped 4 bases from V and 7 bases from J, with 10 bases between.

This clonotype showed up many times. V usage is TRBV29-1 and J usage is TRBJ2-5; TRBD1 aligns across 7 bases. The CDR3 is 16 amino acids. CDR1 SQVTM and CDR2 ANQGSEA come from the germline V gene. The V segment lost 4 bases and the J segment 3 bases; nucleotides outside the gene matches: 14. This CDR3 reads CSVGGWLVGGEETQYF. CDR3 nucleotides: TGCAGCGTTGGGGGGTGGCTAGTAGGGGGCGAAGAGACCCAGTACTTC.

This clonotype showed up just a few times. The CDR3 is CAWSWDGDNEQFF. The CDR3 coding sequence is TGTGCCTGGAGTTGGGACGGTGACAATGAGCAGTTCTTC. The chain employs TRBV30 and TRBJ2-1; tentatively, D is TRBD1 or TRBD2 (5 bases each). V was pared by 2 bases and J by 5 bases, with 10 bases between. CDR3 length: 13 residues. Germline values: CDR1 GTSNPN, CDR2 SVGIG (reference sequence).

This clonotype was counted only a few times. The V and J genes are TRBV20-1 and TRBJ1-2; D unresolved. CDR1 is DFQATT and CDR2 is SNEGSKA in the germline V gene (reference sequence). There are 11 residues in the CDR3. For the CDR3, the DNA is TGCAGCTTGTCGTCTAACTATGGCTACACCTTC. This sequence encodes CSLSSNYGYTF.